The T cell receptor beta chain under discussion was sequenced for a study of beta chain features in type 1 diabetes. Study-level results: Fewer insertions but more deletions were seen at VDJ junctions in type 1 diabetes patients. cDNA sequencing could over-represent cells with high TCR expression. Patients' naive, central memory and Treg TCRB repertoires seemed closer to one another than those of healthy donors.

Every isolated RNA sample was fully reverse transcribed, so sequencing captured expressed TCRB transcripts. The assay was immunoSEQ multiplex PCR, and TCRdb's table has in-frame clones only and misses some. The sample lists 500,000 to 700,000 clones, 15% occurring once. Remarks on this clone: Its antigen is still unknown.

The sample was naive CD4+ T cells from blood. This sequence originates from a man aged 18 to 29 in good health.

The CDR3 DNA is TGTGCCATCAGTGAAGAGACAGGGTGGGGCTACACCTTC. This encodes CAISEETGWGYTF. V usage is TRBV10-3 and J usage is TRBJ1-2, with TRBD1 matching 7 bases. Unmatched junction bases numbered 6, after V lost 3 bases and J lost 8 bases. The length of the CDR3 is 13 residues. Germline V gene lookup returns CDR1 ENHRY and CDR2 SYGVKD.